This record looks at one T cell receptor beta chain sequence and its context. The data were taken from a study of blood T cell repertoires in COVID-19. Study-wide context: Specimens from acute and convalescent COVID-19 originated in the United States, Italy and Spain. Sources were T cells, B-cell-depleted T cells, or PBMCs; the material itself was cDNA or gDNA.

This CDR3 contains 14 residues. CDR1 SGHTA and CDR2 FQGTGA come from the germline V gene. With V trimmed by 3 bases and J by 7 bases, 2 bases remained unmatched. Authors' processing steps: The authors estimated nucleated cell counts from reference gene primer amplification. Produced via immunoSEQ multiplex PCR; TCRdb's table is partial and in-frame only. From that table come the V and J calls and clone size; the DNA was used to work out D and trimming. Here the sample spans some 160,000 clones, 65% to 85% being singletons. This clonotype originated in a woman aged 80 or over with acute or convalescent COVID-19. This rearrangement joins TRBV7-3 to TRBJ2-1; 11 bases are shared with TRBD2. The sequencing input was peripheral blood. The CDR3 here is CASSFLAGGNEQFF. The DNA of the CDR3 is TGTGCCAGCAGCTTTCTAGCGGGAGGTAATGAGCAGTTCTTC.